Ten or more counts support the clone carrying this TCR beta chain. Antigen: not known. For every subset, genomic DNA was evenly distributed across several immunoSEQ plates. Assay: immunoSEQ multiplex PCR; the TCRdb copy retains only in-frame clones and omits some. Of about 460,000 clones listed, roughly three quarters were seen once; the top ten hold around 13%. This sample was taken from a study of shared clonotypes between healthy human individuals. In the study overall: A couple of female and a few male donors aged 18 to 49 were enrolled.

Regarding the study as a whole: Sampling was confined to blood; repertoires within tissues likely differ. A limitation of the genetic and exposure-history diversity represented arose from few donors.

CDR1 SGHAT and CDR2 FQNNGV come from the germline V gene. The CDR3 covers 13 residues. V lost 4 bases, J lost 0 bases, and 6 bases lay in between. This TCR derives from a woman aged 40 to 50 in good health. Some clones in this sample may be carry-over from other donors' samples. The J gene is TRBJ1-1, the V gene TRBV11-2, with D hard to call. Input material: PBMCs. The CDR3, as DNA: TGTGCCAGCAGCTCCTCACTGAACACTGAAGCTTTCTTT. Residues: CASSSSLNTEAFF.